This T cell receptor (beta chain) was sequenced during a study of shared clonotypes between healthy human individuals (dated by TCRdb to about 2020). Study-level background: The cohort comprised two women and a few men aged 18 to 49 years. Per donor, three plates each were used for CD4 naive and CD4 memory, two for CD8 naive, and one for CD8 memory. To estimate repertoire size and how much clonotypes are shared between individuals, the study performed deep sequencing of blood TCR repertoires from about five healthy adults. Libraries were prepared and TCR repertoires were sequenced by different laboratories using diverse techniques, in order to increase sequencing depth and limit assay-specific biases. Between about 0.94 and 8.9 billion PBMCs per donor were obtained by leukapheresis.

Using the deep immunoSEQ assay, multiplex PCR amplified TCR CDR3 regions from genomic DNA. Genomic DNA extracted from each cell subset was distributed evenly over all wells of several immunoSEQ 96-well plates, and each plate served as one replicate. For sorted subsets, 200 to 250 ng of genomic DNA, equivalent to 30,000 or so T cell genomes, went into each replicate PCR. Purified libraries were measured with a Qubit 3.0 fluorometer, size-checked on a Bioanalyzer 2100, and measured again with the KAPA Library Quantification kit. A separate single-read 150-cycle Illumina NextSeq 550 flow cell was used to sequence each immunoSEQ 96-well plate. In the original analysis: Because the immunoSEQ output held only junctional sequences and lacked quality scores, the filtering could not match the filtering applied to full-length reads. Sequences were annotated with PyIR, a Python wrapper for IgBLAST v1.9, using IMGT germline references to assign V/J genes and CDR3. Any read was removed if the V/J assignment was weak (E-value above 1e-6), the CDR3 was missing, or the read contained stop codons, out-of-frame junctions, or ambiguous translated residues. A V3J clonotype was defined by an identical inferred V gene, J gene, and CDR3 amino acid sequence. The percentage overlap between two repertoires was calculated by dividing the number of shared unique clonotypes by the size of the smaller repertoire. Repertoire richness was assessed with RTK rarefaction, the Chao1 estimator, and Recon v2.1 estimates of unobserved clonotypes. Generation probabilities were computed with OLGA for all TCRbeta clonotypes obtained by the gDNA method from a handful of donors. In its TCRdb copy, this immuneACCESS table keeps in-frame sequences only and misses some clones. Where compared with another copy, unresolved V genes explain less than half of these, and the others have no known cause. V, J and clone size reflect that table, while D and trimming were determined from the DNA. For this sample there are roughly 2.2 million clones; less than 95% appear just once. The top ten hold around 0.38% of the sample.

What the study reported, not specific to this receptor: Incomplete sequencing was indicated by rarefaction of sorted-subset datasets, despite the large sequencing depth. The genetic and exposure-history diversity represented was limited by the small number of donors. Compared with non-shared clonotypes, the clonotypes found in all four sorted-subset donors had higher generation probabilities. Sampling was restricted to blood, and TCR repertoires in tissue are likely to differ from TCR repertoires in blood. Naive subsets generally had larger estimated clonotype richness than memory subsets did. Based on pairwise subsampling, the degree of clonotype sharing among donors was expected to be affected by sequencing depth. Sharing across several donors was observed for about 5% of naive CD4, over 3% of naive CD8, roughly 2.3% of memory CD4, and roughly 0.4% of memory CD8 clonotypes.

Here V drops 5 bases and J drops 2 bases, and the junction holds 7 bases not matched to any gene. The CDR1 and CDR2 encoded by the germline V gene are SGHTS and YDEGEE. The CDR3 measures 15 amino acids from cysteine to phenylalanine. Only the CDR3 DNA is retained, 45 bases long and in frame from the first base. The sample holds one count of this clone. Its binding antigen is unknown. Base quality data are lacking; no much larger clone is found one base away. The donors were healthy, HIV-negative adults with no recently reported acute infections or vaccinations. All donors were Caucasian adults living in Nashville, Tennessee, USA. Magnetic negative selection was used to enrich CD4+ T cells, after which naive cells were positively selected on CD45RA and the negative fraction became the memory subset. Blood was obtained by leukapheresis, after which PBMCs were separated by Ficoll-Histopaque density gradient centrifugation and cryopreserved in liquid nitrogen vapor phase. Analytical flow cytometry was used to check the purity and quantity of every magnetically sorted T cell population. From each sorted fraction, genomic DNA was isolated and quantified by UV absorbance on a Nanodrop 2000c.

The sample comprised naive CD4+ T cells from PBMCs. This sample's cell subset or site label indicates: CD45RA+ positively selected. The chain was built from TRBV5-8 and TRBJ2-5, with 9 junctional bases fitting TRBD1. The sequence came from a man between 18 and 35 years old in good health. Some clones in this sample may be carry-over from other donors' samples. The CDR3 reads CASRKGQGMQETQYF. The DNA reads as follows: TGTGCCAGCAGGAAGGGACAGGGCATGCAAGAGACCCAGTACTTC.